This is a list of T cell receptor beta chains from one sample in a study of lymphopenia after photon versus proton radiotherapy. Here immunoSEQ multiplex PCR was the method, and the copy in TCRdb shows in-frame clones only, minus some. Of 15,000 to 20,000 clones listed, around 85% are singletons. This specimen was peripheral blood, taken from a patient treated with proton-based radiotherapy. These receptors were obtained from a man aged 70 or older with pancreatic cancer. CDR3s include the opening cysteine and the closing phenylalanine or tryptophan. The D gene is left open where the match is weak. Some rows have no size entry. The others give once, few or many, or a class for an expanded clone.

J gene | V gene | D gene | clone size | CDR3 DNA | CDR3 protein
TRBJ1-1 | TRBV7-8 | . | . | TGTGCCAGCAGCCCACAGGGTAGGGGGAACACTGAAGCTTTCTTT | CASSPQGRGNTEAFF
TRBJ1-2 | TRBV2 | . | . | TGTGCCAGCAGTGTTAGGGGACCGCTTAACTATGGCTACACCTTC | CASSVRGPLNYGYTF
TRBJ2-3 | TRBV15 | . | once | TGTGCCACCAGCAGAGATACGGGACGAAGTAGCACAGATACGCAGTATTTT | CATSRDTGRSSTDTQYF
TRBJ1-3 | TRBV5-8 | . | . | TGTGCCAGCAGCTTGTCTGACCGGGTTTCGGGAAACACCATATATTTT | CASSLSDRVSGNTIYF
TRBJ2-3 | TRBV30 | TRBD2 | . | TGTGCCTTGAACCCCTGGACTAGCGGGGGGGCCGAAACGCAGTATTTT | CALNPWTSGGAETQYF
TRBJ1-3 | TRBV7-7 | . | . | TGTGCCAGCAGCTTAGCACTGAGCTCTGGAAACACCATATATTTT | CASSLALSSGNTIYF
TRBJ2-1 | TRBV4-2 | . | . | TGTGCCAGCAGCCAAGAGGGCCGGGGAGAGAATGAGCAGTTCTTC | CASSQEGRGENEQFF
TRBJ2-7 | TRBV30 | . | . | TGTGCCTGGACAAGGCGGGGAGCCCTAACCTACGAGCAGTACTTC | CAWTRRGALTYEQYF
TRBJ2-1 | TRBV27 | . | . | TGTGCCAGCAGTTTAAGGAGCGCTCGGCAGTTCTTC | CASSLRSARQFF
TRBJ2-4 | TRBV5-6 | . | . | TGTGCCAGCAGCTTTGACGGTTCTCGGGGCAAAAACATTCAGTACTTC | CASSFDGSRGKNIQYF
TRBJ1-2 | TRBV6-6 | . | . | TGTGCCAGCAGGTCGTTCCAGGGTGGCTACACCTTC | CASRSFQGGYTF
TRBJ1-2 | TRBV6-6 | . | . | TGTGCCAGCACCCACCTCCCCCGCGACTACACCTTC | CASTHLPRDYTF
TRBJ1-4 | TRBV6-6 | . | . | TGTGCCAGCAGGGGACTCGTTAATGAAAAACTGTTTTTT | CASRGLVNEKLFF
TRBJ2-1 | TRBV18 | . | . | TGTGCCAGCTCACCGGGGCTACACAACGCCTACAATGAGCAGTTCTTC | CASSPGLHNAYNEQFF
TRBJ2-2 | TRBV11-3 | TRBD2 | . | TGTGCCAGCAGCTTATGGAAGCGGGAGGGCCGGGACACCGGGGAGCTGTTTTTT | CASSLWKREGRDTGELFF
TRBJ1-1 | TRBV9 | TRBD1 | . | TGTGCCAGCAGCGCGACAGGGTCCACTGAAGCTTTCTTT | CASSATGSTEAFF
TRBJ1-1 | TRBV2 | . | . | TGTGCCAGCAGGATCGACAGCCCTTCCGCAGCTTTCTTT | CASRIDSPSAAFF
TRBJ1-2 | TRBV19 | . | few | TGTGCCAGTAGGAAAACTCGGGGGGCGTATGGCTACACCTTC | CASRKTRGAYGYTF
TRBJ2-7 | TRBV6-1 | . | . | TGTGCCAGCAGTGATTGGCCCTACGAGCAGTACTTC | CASSDWPYEQYF
TRBJ1-6 | TRBV6-1 | . | . | TGTGCCAGCAGTGAAGAGGCAGCCATCAGAGTAAGCTCCTATAATTCACCCCTCCACTTT | CASSEEAAIRVSSYNSPLHF
TRBJ2-7 | TRBV5-1 | TRBD1 | . | TGCGCCAGCAACCGGGACAGCTCCTCCTACGAGCAGTACTTC | CASNRDSSSYEQYF
TRBJ1-1 | TRBV5-5 | TRBD1 | . | TGTGCCAGCAGCTTGGGGGACAGCAAACCTGAAGCTTTCTTT | CASSLGDSKPEAFF
TRBJ1-6 | TRBV21-1 | . | . | TGTGCCAGCAGCGGGGTTTCACCCCTCCACTTT | CASSGVSPLHF
TRBJ2-1 | TRBV11-3 | TRBD2 | large | TGTGCCAGCAGCCCCGGAGCGGGAGGCCAGAATGAGCAGTTCTTC | CASSPGAGGQNEQFF
TRBJ1-2 | TRBV18 | TRBD1 | . | TGTGCCAGCTCACCCGGACAGGGTGAGGGCTACACCTTC | CASSPGQGEGYTF
TRBJ1-1 | TRBV2 | . | once | TGTGCCAGCAGGGGGACACAGAACACTGAAGCTTTCTTT | CASRGTQNTEAFF
TRBJ2-2 | TRBV5-1 | TRBD2 | . | TGCGCCAGCAGCCCCGGACTAGCGGGGCTCACGAACACCGGGGAGCTGTTTTTT | CASSPGLAGLTNTGELFF
TRBJ2-7 | TRBV27 | TRBD1 | few | TGTGCCAGCAGTTTCGTCGGACAGGACTCCTACGAGCAGTACTTC | CASSFVGQDSYEQYF
TRBJ2-1 | TRBV6-1 | . | . | TGTGCCAGCAGTTCCCGCCGGGACTCAAATGAGCAGTTCTTC | CASSSRRDSNEQFF
TRBJ1-1 | TRBV5-1 | . | . | TGCGCCAGCAGCTTGTCAGGGAGGACTGAAGCTTTCTTT | CASSLSGRTEAFF
TRBJ1-5 | TRBV30 | . | . | TGTGCCTGGAGTGTACTGGGCGGGAGCAATCAGCCCCAGCATTTT | CAWSVLGGSNQPQHF
TRBJ1-1 | TRBV5-1 | . | . | TGCGCCAGCAGCTTGGGAGGGGGGCGCGACACTGAAGCTTTCTTT | CASSLGGGRDTEAFF
TRBJ2-1 | TRBV11-2 | . | . | TGTGCCAGCAGCATACTTCTTAACAATGAGCAGTTCTTC | CASSILLNNEQFF
TRBJ2-1 | TRBV11-2 | . | . | TGTGCCAGCAGCCATGCCCGGGAGTCTAGGTCTTTGGGTGAGCAGTTCTTC | CASSHARESRSLGEQFF
TRBJ2-5 | TRBV5-6 | TRBD2 | . | TGTGCCAGCAGCTTGGAGGGACTAGCGGGAGGTCAAGAGACCCAGTACTTC | CASSLEGLAGGQETQYF
TRBJ1-3 | TRBV2 | TRBD1 | once | TGTGCCAGCAGTGAAAGGGGGCCAGTCGGAAACACCATATATTTT | CASSERGPVGNTIYF
TRBJ1-1 | TRBV29-1 | . | . | TGCAGCGTGAGGCCACACGGAGGTCGGGACACTGAAGCTTTCTTT | CSVRPHGGRDTEAFF
TRBJ2-1 | TRBV7-8 | . | . | TGTGCCAGCAGTCCGATGAGGAATGAGCAGTTCTTC | CASSPMRNEQFF
TRBJ2-7 | TRBV4-1 | . | . | TGCGCCAGCAGCCCAAGGGGGGGTCCCTACGAGCAGTACTTC | CASSPRGGPYEQYF
TRBJ1-1 | TRBV4-1 | . | . | TGCGCCAGCAGCCAAGTCCACTCACTGGGCACTGAAGCTTTCTTT | CASSQVHSLGTEAFF
TRBJ2-3 | TRBV10-3 | TRBD2 | . | TGTGCCATCAGTGAGAACGACAGGACTAGCGGAGCAGATACGCAGTATTTT | CAISENDRTSGADTQYF
TRBJ1-1 | TRBV12-2 | . | . | TGTGCAAGTCGCTTAAACATGGCCCGGGGGAACACTGAAGCTTTCTTT | CASRLNMARGNTEAFF
TRBJ1-2 | TRBV30 | . | . | TGTGCCTGGAGTGTCTCTGCAGGGTGGATCTATGGCTACACCTTC | CAWSVSAGWIYGYTF
TRBJ2-7 | TRBV5-8 | . | . | TGTGCCAGCAGCCTAATAGCGATCCACGAGCAGTACTTC | CASSLIAIHEQYF
TRBJ2-1 | TRBV11-2 | TRBD2 | . | TGTGCCAGCAGCTTAGCCGGGAGGGATGAGCAGTTCTTC | CASSLAGRDEQFF
TRBJ1-3 | TRBV11-2 | . | . | TGTGCCAGCAGCTATTTGTATAGGGACACCATATATTTT | CASSYLYRDTIYF
TRBJ1-1 | TRBV12-5 | . | . | TGTGCTAGTGGTTTGTCGCAGCAGAACACTGAAGCTTTCTTT | CASGLSQQNTEAFF
TRBJ1-1 | TRBV6-6 | TRBD1 | once | TGTGCCAGCAGGGACACAGGGGGCTTGGGGACTGAAGCTTTCTTT | CASRDTGGLGTEAFF
TRBJ1-6 | TRBV11-2 | . | few | TGTGCCAGCAGCTTAGGAAGCGGGGTTTCACCCCTCCACTTT | CASSLGSGVSPLHF
TRBJ2-3 | TRBV2 | . | few | TGTGCCAGCAGTATTAGCACAGATACGCAGTATTTT | CASSISTDTQYF
TRBJ1-1 | TRBV5-1 | . | . | TGCGCCAGCAGCTTGAGAGGTTACACTGAAGCTTTCTTT | CASSLRGYTEAFF
TRBJ1-3 | TRBV19 | . | . | TGTGCCAGTAGTAATGATCGGGGTCAGACTGGAAACACCATATATTTT | CASSNDRGQTGNTIYF
TRBJ2-5 | TRBV6-1 | . | . | TGTGCCAGCACCCTCCTGTCGAGGAGGGAAGAGACCCAGTACTTC | CASTLLSRREETQYF
TRBJ2-3 | TRBV7-8 | TRBD2 | . | TGTGCCAGCAGCCCTGCGGGGGGGCTAGAAACGCAGTATTTT | CASSPAGGLETQYF
TRBJ1-2 | TRBV25-1 | TRBD1 | . | TGTGCCAGCAGTGATAGTGGTGAGGGGGCGATAGGTGGCTACACCTTC | CASSDSGEGAIGGYTF
TRBJ1-1 | TRBV6-5 | . | . | TGTGCCAGCAGTTACGAGGGGAGATTGAACACTGAAGCTTTCTTT | CASSYEGRLNTEAFF
TRBJ2-1 | TRBV11-2 | TRBD2 | . | TGTGCCAGCAGCCCCGGAGCGGGAGGCCAGAATGAGCAGTTCTTC | CASSPGAGGQNEQFF
TRBJ2-7 | TRBV9 | . | . | TGTGCCAGCAGCGCCGGGACCCAGGTCCACGAGCAGTACTTC | CASSAGTQVHEQYF
TRBJ1-4 | TRBV5-5 | . | . | TGTGCCAGCAGCTTGGGGCAGGTCGACGAAAAACTGTTTTTT | CASSLGQVDEKLFF
TRBJ2-1 | TRBV9 | TRBD2 | . | TGTGCCAGCAGCGTGGGGACTAGCGGGGGTACCTACAATGAGCAGTTCTTC | CASSVGTSGGTYNEQFF